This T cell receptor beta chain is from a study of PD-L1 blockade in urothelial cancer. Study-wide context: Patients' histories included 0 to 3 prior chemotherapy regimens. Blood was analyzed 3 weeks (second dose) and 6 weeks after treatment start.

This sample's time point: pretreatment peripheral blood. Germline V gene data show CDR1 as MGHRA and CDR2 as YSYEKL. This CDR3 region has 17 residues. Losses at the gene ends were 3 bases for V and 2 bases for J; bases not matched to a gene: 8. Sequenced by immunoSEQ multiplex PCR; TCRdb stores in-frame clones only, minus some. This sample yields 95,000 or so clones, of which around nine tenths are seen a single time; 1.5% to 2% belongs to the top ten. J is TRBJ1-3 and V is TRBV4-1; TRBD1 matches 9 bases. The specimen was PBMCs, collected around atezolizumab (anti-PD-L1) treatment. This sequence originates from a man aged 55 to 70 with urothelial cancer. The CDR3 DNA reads TGCGCCAGCAGCCACCCACCGGGACAGGGCCCTGGAAACACCATATATTTT. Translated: CASSHPPGQGPGNTIYF.